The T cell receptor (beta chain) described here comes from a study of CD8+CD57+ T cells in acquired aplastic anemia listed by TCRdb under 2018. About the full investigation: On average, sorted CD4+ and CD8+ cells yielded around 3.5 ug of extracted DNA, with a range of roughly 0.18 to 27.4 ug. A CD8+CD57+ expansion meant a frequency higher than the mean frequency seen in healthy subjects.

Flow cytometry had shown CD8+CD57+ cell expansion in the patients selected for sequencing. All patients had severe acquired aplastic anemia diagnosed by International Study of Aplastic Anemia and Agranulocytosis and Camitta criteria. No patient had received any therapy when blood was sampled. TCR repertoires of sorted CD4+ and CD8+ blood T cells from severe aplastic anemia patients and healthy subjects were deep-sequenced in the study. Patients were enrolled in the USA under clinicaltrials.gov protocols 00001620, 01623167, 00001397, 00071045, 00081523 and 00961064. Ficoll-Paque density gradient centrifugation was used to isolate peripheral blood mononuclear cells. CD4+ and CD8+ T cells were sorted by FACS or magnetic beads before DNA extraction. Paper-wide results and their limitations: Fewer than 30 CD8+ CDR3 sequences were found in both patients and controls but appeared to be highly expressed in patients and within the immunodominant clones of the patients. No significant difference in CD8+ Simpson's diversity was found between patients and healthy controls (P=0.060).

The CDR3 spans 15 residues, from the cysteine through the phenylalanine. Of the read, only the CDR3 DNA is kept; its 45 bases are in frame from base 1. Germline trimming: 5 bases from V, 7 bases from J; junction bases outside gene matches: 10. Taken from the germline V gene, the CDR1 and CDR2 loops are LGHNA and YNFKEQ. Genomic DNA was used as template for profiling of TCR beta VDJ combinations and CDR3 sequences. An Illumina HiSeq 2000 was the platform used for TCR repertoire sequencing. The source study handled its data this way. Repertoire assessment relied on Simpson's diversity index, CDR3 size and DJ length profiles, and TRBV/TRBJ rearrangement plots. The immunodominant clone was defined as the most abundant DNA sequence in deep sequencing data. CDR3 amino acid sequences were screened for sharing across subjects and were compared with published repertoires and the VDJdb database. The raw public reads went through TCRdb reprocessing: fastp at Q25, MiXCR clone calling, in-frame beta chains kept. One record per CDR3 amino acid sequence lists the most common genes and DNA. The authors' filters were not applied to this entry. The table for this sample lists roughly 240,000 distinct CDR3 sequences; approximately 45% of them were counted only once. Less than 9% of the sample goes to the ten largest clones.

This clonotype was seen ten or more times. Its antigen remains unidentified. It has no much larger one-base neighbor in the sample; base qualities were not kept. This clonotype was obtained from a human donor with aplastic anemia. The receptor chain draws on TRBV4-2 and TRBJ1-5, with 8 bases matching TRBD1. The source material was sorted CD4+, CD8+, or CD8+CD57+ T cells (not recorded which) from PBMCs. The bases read TGTGCCAGCAGCTGGGGACAGGAAACGGGGCAGCCCCAGCATTTT. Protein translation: CASSWGQETGQPQHF.